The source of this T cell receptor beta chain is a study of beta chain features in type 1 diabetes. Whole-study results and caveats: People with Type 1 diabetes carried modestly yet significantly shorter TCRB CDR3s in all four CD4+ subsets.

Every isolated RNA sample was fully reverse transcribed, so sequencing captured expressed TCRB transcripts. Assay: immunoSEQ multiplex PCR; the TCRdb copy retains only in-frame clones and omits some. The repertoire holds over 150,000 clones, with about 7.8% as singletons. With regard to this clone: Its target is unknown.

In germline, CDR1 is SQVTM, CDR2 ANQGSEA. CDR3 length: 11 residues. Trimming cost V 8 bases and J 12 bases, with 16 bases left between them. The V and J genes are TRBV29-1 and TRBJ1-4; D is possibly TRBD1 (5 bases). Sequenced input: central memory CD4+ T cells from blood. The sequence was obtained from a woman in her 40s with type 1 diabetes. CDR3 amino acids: CSQSGGVELFF. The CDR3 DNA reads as TGCAGCCAATCGGGGGGGGTGGAACTGTTTTTT.